This TCR beta chain emerged from a study of shared clonotypes between healthy human individuals. General study results and limits: In this cohort, only blood was sampled, and tissue repertoires likely differ.

Comments on this clone: Its matching antigen is unknown.

The data were produced by immunoSEQ multiplex PCR, yet TCRdb's version contains in-frame clones alone and is incomplete. The table has about 480,000 clones, roughly 79% seen once. For unsorted samples, genomic DNA was extracted from roughly 100 million PBMCs. V was cut by 2 bases and J by 6 bases, with 11 bases left in between. Germline CDR1 reads SGHNT; CDR2 reads YENEEA. CDR3 size: 13 residues. The sequencing input was PBMCs. The chain combines TRBV11-3 with TRBJ2-7; D is possibly TRBD1 (6 bases). This receptor was identified in a woman aged 40 to 50 in good health. Some clones in this sample may be carry-over from other donors' samples. Here the CDR3 reads CASSLTGTCEQYF. The CDR3 nucleotides read TGTGCCAGCAGCTTAACAGGGACCTGCGAGCAGTACTTC.